This TCR beta chain was identified in a study of T-cell memory formation after mild COVID-19. TCRdb reprocessed the 5' RACE reads via MiXCR and lists one record per CDR3 protein. The data contain around 200,000 distinct CDR3 sequences, 25% to 35% of them singletons. Germline CDR1 is MNHEY and CDR2 is SVGEGT. V dropped 4 bases and J dropped 6 bases, with 16 bases sitting between them. The CDR3 runs 14 residues. Of note for this clonotype: Its cognate antigen is unknown.

Study-wide results and limits: Clones from the second wave (peaking day 37) had unconfirmed SARS-CoV-2 specificity. Cross-reactive memory seemingly joined, as some responding clones were found in pre-infection memory. There was a balanced CD4/CD8 profile in clones contracting day 15 to 85, and later expanders leaned CD4+.

The J gene is TRBJ2-7, the V gene TRBV6-2 or TRBV6-3, with D maybe TRBD2 (6 bases). This TCR came from an adult woman who had mild COVID-19 (a few samples of this study predate the infection). Cell type and time point are not known. The source material was PBMCs or a T cell subset sorted from them (not recorded which). In DNA form, the CDR3 reads TGTGCCAGCAGTTCATCTAGCGAGTTGCTCGAGCAGTACTTC. It is translated as CASSSSSELLEQYF.